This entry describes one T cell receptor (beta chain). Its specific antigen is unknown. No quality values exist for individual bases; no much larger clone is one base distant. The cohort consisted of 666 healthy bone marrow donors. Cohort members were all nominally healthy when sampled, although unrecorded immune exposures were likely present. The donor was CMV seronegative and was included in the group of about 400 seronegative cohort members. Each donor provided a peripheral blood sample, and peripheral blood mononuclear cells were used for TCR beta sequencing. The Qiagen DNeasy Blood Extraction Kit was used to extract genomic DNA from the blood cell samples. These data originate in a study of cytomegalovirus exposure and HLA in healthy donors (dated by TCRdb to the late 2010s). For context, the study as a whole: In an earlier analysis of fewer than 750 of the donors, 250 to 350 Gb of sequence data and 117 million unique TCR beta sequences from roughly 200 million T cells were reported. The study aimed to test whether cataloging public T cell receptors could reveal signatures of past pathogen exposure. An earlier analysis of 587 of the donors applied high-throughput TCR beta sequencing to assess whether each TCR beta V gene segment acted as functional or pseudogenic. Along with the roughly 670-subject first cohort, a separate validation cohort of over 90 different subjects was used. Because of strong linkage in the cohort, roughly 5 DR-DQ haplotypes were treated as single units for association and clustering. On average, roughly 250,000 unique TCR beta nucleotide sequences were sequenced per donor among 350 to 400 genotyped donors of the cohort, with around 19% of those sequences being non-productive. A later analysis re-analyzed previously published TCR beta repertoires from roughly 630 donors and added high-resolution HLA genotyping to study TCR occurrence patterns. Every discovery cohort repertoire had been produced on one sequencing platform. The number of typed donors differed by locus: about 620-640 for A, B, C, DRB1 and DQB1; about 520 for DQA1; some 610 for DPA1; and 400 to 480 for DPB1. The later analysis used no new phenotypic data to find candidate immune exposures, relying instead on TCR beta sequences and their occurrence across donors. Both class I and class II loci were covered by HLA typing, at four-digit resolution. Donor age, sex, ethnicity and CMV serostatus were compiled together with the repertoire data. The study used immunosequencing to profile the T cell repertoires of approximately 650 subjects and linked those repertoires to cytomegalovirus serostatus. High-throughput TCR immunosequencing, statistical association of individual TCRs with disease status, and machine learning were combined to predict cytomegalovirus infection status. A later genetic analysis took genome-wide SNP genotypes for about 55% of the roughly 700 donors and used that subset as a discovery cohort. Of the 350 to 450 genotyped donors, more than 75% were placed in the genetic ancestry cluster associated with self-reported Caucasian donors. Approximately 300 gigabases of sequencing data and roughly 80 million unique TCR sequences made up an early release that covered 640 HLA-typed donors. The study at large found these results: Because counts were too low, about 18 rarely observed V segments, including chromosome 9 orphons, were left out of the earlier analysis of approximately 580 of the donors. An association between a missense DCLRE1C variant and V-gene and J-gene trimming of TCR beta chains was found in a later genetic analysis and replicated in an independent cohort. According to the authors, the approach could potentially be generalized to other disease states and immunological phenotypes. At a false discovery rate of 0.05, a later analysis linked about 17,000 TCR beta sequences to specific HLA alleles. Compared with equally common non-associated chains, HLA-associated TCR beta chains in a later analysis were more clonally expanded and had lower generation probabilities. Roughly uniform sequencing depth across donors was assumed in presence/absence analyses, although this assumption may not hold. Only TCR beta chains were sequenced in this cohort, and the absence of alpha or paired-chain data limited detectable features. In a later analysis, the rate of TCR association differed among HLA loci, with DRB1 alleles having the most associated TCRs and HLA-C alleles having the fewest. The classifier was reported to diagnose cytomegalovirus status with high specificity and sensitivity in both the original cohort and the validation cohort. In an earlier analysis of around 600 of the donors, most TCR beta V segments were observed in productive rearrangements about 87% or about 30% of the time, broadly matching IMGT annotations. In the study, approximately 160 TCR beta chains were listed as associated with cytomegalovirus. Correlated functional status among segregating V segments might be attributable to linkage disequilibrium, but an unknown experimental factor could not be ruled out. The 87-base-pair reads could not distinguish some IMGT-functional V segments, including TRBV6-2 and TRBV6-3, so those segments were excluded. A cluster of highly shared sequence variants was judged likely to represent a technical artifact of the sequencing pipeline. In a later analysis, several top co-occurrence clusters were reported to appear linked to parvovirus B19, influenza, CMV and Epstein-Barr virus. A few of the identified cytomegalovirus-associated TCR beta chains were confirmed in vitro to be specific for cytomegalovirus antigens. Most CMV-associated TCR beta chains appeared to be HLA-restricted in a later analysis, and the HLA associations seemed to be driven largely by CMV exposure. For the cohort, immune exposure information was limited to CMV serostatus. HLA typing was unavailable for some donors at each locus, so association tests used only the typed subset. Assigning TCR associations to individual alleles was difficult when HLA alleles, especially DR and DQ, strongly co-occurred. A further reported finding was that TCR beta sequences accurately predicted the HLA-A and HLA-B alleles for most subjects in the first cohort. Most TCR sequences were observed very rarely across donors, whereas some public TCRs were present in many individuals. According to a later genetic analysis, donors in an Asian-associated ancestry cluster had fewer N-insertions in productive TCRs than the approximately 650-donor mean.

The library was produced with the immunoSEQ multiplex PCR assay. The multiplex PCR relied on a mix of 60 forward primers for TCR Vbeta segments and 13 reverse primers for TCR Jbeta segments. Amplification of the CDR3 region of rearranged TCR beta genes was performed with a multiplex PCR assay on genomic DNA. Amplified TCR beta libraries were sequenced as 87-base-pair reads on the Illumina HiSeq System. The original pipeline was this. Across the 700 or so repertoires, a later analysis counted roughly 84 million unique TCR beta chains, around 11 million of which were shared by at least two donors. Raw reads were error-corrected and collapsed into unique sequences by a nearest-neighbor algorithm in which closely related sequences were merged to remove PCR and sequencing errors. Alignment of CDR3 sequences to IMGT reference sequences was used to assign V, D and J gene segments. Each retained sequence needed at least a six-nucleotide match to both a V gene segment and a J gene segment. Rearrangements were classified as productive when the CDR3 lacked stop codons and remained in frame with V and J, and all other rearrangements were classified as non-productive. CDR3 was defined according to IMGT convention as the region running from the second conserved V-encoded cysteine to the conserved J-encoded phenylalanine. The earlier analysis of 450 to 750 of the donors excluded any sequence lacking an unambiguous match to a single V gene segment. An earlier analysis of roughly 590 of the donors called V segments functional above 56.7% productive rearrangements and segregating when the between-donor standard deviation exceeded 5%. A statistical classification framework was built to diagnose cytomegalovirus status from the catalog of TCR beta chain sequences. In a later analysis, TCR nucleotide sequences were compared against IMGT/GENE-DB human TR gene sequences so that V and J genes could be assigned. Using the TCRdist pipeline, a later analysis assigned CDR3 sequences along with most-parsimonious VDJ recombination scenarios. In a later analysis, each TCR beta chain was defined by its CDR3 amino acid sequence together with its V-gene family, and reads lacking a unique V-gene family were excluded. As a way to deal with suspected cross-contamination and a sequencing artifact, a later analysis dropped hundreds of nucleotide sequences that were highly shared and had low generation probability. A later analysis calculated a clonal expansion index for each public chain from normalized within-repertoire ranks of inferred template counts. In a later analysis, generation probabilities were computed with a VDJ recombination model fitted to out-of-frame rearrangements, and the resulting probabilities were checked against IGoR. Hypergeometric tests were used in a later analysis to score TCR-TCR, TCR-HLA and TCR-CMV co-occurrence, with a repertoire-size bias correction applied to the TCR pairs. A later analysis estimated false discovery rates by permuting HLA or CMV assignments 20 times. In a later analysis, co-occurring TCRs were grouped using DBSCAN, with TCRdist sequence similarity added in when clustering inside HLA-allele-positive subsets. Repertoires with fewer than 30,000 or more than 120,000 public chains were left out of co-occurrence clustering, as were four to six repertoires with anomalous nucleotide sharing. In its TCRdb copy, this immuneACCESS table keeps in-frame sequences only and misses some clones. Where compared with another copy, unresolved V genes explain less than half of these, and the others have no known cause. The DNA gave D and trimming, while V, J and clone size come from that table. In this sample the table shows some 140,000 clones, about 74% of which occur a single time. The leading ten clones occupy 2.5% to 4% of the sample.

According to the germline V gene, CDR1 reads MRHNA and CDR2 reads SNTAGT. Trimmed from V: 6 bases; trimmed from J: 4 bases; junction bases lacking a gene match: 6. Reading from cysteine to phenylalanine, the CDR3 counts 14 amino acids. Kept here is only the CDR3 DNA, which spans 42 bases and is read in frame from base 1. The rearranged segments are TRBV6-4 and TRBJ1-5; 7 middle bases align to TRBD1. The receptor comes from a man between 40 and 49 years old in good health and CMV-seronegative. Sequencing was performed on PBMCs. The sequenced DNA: TGTGCCAGCAGGCGGACAGGTGCTAATCAGCCCCAGCATTTT. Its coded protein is CASRRTGANQPQHF.